This TCR beta chain originates from a study of cytomegalovirus exposure and HLA in healthy donors. Looked up from germline, CDR1 is SGHTA and CDR2 is FQGNSA. Trimming cost V 7 bases and J 4 bases, with 21 bases left between them. The CDR3 has 16 amino acids. The repertoire was sequenced with immunoSEQ multiplex PCR; TCRdb's copy has only in-frame clones and lacks some. The repertoire has 200,000 or so clones, approximately 88% of them found once; the top ten carry roughly 6.5%. Sample: PBMCs. The source is a man between 18 and 35 years old in good health and CMV-seropositive. The chain joins TRBV7-2 to TRBJ2-3; possible D gene TRBD2, 5 bases. The CDR3 region is CASNGDGRDGSDTQYF. The CDR3 DNA sequence: TGTGCCAGCAACGGCGATGGGAGAGACGGGTCAGATACGCAGTATTTT.